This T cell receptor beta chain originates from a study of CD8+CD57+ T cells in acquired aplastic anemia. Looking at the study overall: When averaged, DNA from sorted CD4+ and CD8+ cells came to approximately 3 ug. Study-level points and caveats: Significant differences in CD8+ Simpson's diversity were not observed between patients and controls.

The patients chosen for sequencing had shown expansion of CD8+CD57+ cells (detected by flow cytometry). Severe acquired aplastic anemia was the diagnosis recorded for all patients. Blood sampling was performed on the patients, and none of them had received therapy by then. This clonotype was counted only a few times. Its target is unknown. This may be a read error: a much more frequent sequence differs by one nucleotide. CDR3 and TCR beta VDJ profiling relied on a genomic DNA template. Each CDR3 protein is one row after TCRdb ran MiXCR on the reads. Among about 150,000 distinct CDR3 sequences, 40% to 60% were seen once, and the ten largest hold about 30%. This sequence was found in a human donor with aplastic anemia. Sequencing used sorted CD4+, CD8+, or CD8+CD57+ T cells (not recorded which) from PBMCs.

CDR3 nucleotide sequence: TGTGCCAGTAGTATCCTGGGAGTTGGTCTGAACACTGATGCTTTCTTT. Amino acids: CASSILGVGLNTDAFF. This chain connects TRBV19 to TRBJ1-1; D uncertain. The germline CDR1 and CDR2 sequences are LNHDA and SQIVND (reference sequence). This CDR3 region has 16 residues.